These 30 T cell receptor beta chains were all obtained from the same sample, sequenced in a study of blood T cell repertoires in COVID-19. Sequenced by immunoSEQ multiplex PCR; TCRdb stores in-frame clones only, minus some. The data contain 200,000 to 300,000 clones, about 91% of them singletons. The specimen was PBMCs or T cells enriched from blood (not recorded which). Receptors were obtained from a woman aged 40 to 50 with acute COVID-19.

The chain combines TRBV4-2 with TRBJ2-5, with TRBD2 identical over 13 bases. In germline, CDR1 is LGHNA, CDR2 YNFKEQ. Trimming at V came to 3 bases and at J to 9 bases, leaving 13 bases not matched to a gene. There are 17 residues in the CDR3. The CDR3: CASSQALGLAGFQAQYF. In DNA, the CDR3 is TGTGCCAGCAGCCAGGCCCTGGGACTAGCGGGGTTCCAGGCCCAGTACTTC.

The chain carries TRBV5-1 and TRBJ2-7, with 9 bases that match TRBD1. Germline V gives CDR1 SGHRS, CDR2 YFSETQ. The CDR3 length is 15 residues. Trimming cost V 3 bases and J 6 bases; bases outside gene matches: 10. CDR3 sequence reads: CASSYDGTGMGEQYF. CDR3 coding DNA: TGCGCCAGCAGCTACGACGGGACAGGGATGGGCGAGCAGTACTTC.

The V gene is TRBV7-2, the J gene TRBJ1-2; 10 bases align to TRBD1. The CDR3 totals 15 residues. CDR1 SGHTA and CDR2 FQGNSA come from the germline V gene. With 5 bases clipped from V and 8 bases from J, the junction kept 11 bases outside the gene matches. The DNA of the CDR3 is TGTGCCAGCAGCCGTTCGCGACAGGGGGCAGGCGGCTACACCTTC. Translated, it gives CASSRSRQGAGGYTF.

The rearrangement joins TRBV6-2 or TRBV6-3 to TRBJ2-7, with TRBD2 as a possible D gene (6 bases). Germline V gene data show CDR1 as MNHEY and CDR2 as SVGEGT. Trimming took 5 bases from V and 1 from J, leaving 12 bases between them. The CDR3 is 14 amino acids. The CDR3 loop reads CASSPRLGSYEQYF. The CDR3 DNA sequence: TGTGCCAGCAGTCCCCGACTAGGTTCCTACGAGCAGTACTTC.

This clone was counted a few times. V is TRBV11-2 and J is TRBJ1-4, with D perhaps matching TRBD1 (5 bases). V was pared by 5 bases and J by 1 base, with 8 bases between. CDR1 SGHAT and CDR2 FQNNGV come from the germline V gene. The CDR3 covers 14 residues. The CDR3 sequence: CASSTQGTNEKLFF. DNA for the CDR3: TGTGCCAGCAGCACCCAGGGAACTAATGAAAAACTGTTTTTT.

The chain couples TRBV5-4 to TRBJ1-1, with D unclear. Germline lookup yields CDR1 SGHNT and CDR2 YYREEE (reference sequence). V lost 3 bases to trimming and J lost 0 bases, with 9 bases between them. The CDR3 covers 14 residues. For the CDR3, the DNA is TGTGCCAGCAGCTCGTTCACAGTGAACACTGAAGCTTTCTTT. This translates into CASSSFTVNTEAFF.

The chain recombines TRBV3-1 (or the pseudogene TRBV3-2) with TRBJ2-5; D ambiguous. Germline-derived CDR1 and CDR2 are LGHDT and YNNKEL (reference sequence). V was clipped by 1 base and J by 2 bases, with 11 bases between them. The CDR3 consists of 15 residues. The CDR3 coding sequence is TGTGCCAGCAGCCAAGGGTTCACAGCACAAGAGACCCAGTACTTC. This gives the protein CASSQGFTAQETQYF.

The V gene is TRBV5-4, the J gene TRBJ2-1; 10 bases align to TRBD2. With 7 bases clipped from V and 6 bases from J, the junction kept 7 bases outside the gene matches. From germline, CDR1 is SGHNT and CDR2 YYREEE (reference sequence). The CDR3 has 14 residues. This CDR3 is CASPWEREGNEQFF. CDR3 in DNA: TGTGCCAGCCCCTGGGAGCGGGAGGGCAATGAGCAGTTCTTC.

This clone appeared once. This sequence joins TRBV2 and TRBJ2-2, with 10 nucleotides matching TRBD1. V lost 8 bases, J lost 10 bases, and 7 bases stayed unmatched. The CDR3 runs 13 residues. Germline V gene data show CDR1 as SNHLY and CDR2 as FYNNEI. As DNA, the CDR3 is TGTGCCAGCTTTGGACAGGGGGTTTCGGAGCTGTTTTTT. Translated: CASFGQGVSELFF.

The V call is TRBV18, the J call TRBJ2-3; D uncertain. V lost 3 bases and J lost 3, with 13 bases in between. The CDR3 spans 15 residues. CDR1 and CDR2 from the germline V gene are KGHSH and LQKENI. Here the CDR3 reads CASSPTNVKTDTQYF. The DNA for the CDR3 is TGTGCCAGCTCACCTACTAATGTGAAGACAGATACGCAGTATTTT. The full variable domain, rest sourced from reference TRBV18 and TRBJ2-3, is NAGVMQNPRHLVRRRGQEARLRCSPMKGHSHVYWYRQLPEEGLKFMVYLQKENIIDESGMPKERFSAEFPKEGPSILRIQQVVRGDSAAYFCASSPTNVKTDTQYFGPGTRLTVL.

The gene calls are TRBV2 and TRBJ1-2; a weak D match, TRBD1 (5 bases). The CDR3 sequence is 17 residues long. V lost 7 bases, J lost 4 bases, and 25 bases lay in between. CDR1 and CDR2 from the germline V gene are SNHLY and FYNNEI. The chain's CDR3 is CASTPTRAGTLSYGYTF. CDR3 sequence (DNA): TGTGCCAGCACACCCACCCGGGCAGGGACTCTTTCCTATGGCTACACCTTC.

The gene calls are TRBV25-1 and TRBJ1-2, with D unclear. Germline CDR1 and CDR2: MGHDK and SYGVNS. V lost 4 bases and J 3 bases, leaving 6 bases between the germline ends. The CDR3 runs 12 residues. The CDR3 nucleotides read TGTGCCAGCAGTGCAGGATACTATGGCTACACCTTC. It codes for CASSAGYYGYTF.

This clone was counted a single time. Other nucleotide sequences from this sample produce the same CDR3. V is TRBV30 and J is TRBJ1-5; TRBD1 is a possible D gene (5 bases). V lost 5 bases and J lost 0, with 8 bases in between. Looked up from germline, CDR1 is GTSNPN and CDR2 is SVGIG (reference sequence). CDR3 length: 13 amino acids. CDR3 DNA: TGTGCCTGGGCCGGGGGTAGCAATCAGCCCCAGCATTTT. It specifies CAWAGGSNQPQHF.

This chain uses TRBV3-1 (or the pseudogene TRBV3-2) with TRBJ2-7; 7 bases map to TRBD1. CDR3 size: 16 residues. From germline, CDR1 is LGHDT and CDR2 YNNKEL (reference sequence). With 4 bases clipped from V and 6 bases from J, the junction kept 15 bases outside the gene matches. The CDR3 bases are TGTGCCAGCAGCCTCGGGACAGCAAATTGGAGACCCGAGCAGTACTTC. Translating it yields CASSLGTANWRPEQYF.

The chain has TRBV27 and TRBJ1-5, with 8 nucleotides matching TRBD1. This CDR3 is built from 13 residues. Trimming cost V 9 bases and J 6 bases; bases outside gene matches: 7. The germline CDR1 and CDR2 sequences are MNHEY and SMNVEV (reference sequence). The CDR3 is CARLGQGAQPQHF. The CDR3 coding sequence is TGTGCCAGGTTGGGGCAGGGGGCTCAGCCCCAGCATTTT.

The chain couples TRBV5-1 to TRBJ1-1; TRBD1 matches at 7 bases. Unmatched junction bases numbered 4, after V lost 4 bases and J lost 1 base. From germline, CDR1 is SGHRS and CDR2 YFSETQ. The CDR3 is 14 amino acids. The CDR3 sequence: CASSRTGGNTEAFF. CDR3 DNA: TGCGCCAGCAGCCGGACAGGCGGGAACACTGAAGCTTTCTTT.

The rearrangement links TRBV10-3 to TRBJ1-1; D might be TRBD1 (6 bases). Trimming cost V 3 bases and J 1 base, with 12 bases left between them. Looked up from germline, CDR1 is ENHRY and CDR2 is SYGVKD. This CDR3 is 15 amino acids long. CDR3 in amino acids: CAISDRGAPNTEAFF. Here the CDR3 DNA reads TGTGCCATCAGTGATCGGGGGGCACCGAACACTGAAGCTTTCTTT.

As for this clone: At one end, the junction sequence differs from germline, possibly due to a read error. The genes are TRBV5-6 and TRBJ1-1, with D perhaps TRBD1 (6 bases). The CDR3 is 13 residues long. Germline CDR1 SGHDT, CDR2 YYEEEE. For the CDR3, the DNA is TGTGCCAGCAGCTTGGAGCCGAAGGGGGTTTGGGTCTTT. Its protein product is CASSLEPKGVWVF. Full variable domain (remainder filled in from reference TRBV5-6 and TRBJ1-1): DAGVTQSPTHLIKTRGQQVTLRCSPKSGHDTVSWYQQALGQGPQFIFQYYEEEERQRGNFPDRFSGHQFPNYSSELNVNALLLGDSALYLCASSLEPKGVWVFGQGTRLTVV.

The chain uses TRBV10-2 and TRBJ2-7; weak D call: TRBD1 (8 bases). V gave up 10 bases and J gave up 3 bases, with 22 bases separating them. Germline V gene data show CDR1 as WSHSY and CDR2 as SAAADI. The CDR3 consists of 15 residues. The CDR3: CATGSTGEGRYEQYF. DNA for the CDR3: TGCGCCACCGGATCGACAGGGGAGGGACGCTACGAGCAGTACTTC.

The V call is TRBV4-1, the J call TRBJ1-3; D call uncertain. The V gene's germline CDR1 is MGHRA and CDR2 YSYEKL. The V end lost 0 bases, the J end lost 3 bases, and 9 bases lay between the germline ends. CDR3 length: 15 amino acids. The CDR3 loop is CASSQDADYGNTIYF. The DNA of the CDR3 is TGCGCCAGCAGCCAAGATGCAGATTATGGAAACACCATATATTTT.

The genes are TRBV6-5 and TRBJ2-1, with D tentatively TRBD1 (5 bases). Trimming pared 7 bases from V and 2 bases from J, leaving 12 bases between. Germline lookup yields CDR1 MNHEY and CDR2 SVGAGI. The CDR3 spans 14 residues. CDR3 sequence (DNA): TGTGCCAGCACCCCCCCAGGGACCTACAATGAGCAGTTCTTC. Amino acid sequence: CASTPPGTYNEQFF.

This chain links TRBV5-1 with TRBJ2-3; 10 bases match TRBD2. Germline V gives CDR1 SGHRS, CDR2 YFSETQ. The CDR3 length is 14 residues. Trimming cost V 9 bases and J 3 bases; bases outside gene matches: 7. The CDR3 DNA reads TGCGCCACCCGGACTAGCGGAGAGACAGATACGCAGTATTTT. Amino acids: CATRTSGETDTQYF.

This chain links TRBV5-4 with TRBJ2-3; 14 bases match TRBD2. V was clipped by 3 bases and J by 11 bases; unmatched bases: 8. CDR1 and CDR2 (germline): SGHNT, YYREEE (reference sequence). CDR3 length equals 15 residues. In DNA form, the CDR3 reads TGTGCCAGCAGCTCTAATGGACTAGCGGGGGGCCAGCAGTATTTT. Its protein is CASSSNGLAGGQQYF.

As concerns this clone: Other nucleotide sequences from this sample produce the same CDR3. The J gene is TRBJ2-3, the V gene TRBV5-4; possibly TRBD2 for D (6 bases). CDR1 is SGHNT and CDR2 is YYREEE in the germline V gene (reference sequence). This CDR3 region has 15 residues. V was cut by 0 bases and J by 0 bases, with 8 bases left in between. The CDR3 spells CASSLGAGSTDTQYF. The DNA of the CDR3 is TGTGCCAGCAGCTTGGGTGCGGGGAGCACAGATACGCAGTATTTT. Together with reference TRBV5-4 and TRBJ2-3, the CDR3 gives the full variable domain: ETGVTQSPTHLIKTRGQQVTLRCSSQSGHNTVSWYQQALGQGPQFIFQYYREEENGRGNFPPRFSGLQFPNYSSELNVNALELDDSALYLCASSLGAGSTDTQYFGPGTRLTVL.

CDR3 sequence (DNA): TGTACAAGAGGGGGACAGGGGATTACCTACGAGCAGTACGTC. Its protein product is CTRGGQGITYEQYV. The V gene is TRBV10-3, the J gene TRBJ2-7; TRBD1 matches at 10 bases. The CDR3 loop spans 14 amino acids. Germline loops: CDR1 ENHRY, CDR2 SYGVKD.

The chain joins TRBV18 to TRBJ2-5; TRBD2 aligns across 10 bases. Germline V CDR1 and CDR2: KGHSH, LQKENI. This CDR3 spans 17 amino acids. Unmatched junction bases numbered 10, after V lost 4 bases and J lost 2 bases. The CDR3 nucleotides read TGTGCCAGCTCACTAAACCCCGGGACTAGCGCTCAAGAGACCCAGTACTTC. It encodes CASSLNPGTSAQETQYF.

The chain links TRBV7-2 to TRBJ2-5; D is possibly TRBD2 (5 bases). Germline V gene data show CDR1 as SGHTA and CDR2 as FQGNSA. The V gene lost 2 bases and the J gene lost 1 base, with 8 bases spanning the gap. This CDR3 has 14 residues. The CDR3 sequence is CASSLRGPQETQYF. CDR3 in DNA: TGTGCCAGCAGCTTACGCGGGCCCCAAGAGACCCAGTACTTC. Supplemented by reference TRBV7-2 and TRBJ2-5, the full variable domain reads GAGVSQSPSNKVTEKGKDVELRCDPISGHTALYWYRQSLGQGLEFLIYFQGNSAPDKSGLPSDRFSAERTGGSVSTLTIQRTQQEDSAVYLCASSLRGPQETQYFGPGTRLLVL.

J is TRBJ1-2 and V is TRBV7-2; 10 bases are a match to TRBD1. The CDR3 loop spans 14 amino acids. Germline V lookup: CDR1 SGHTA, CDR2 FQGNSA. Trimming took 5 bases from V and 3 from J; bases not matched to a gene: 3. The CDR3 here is CASSAGQGDYGYTF. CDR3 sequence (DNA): TGTGCCAGCAGCGCTGGACAGGGGGACTATGGCTACACCTTC.

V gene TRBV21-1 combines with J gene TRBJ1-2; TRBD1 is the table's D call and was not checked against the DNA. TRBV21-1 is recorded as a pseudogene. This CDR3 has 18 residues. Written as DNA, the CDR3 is TGTGCCAGCAGCAAAAGGAAATTCCAGGGCGAGTCTAACTATGGCTACACCTTC. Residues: CASSKRKFQGESNYGYTF.

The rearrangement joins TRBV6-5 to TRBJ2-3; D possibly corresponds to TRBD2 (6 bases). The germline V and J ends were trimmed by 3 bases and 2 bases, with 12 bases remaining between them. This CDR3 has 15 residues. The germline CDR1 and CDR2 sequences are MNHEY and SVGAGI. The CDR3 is CASSYVAGPTDTQYF. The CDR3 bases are TGTGCCAGCAGTTATGTGGCGGGGCCCACAGATACGCAGTATTTT.